The rows below give T cell receptor beta chains drawn from one sample of a study of memory CD4+ T cells and cytomegalovirus serostatus. The table came from immunoSEQ multiplex PCR; TCRdb's copy has only in-frame clones and leaves some out. The table has approximately 30,000 clones, approximately 72% seen once. Sequenced material: memory CD4+ T cells from blood. These receptors were collected from an adult in good health and CMV-seronegative. Some clones in this sample may be carry-over from other donors' samples. The CDR3 runs from the conserved cysteine through the conserved F or W. D genes are given only for firm matches. Part of the rows lack a size; the others show once, few, many or a class for expanded clones.

TRBV2	TRBJ2-1	once	TRBD2	CASSEGLAGSNEQFF	TGTGCCAGCAGTGAGGGACTAGCGGGGTCTAATGAGCAGTTCTTC
TRBV6-5	TRBJ2-7	NA	TRBD1	CASRPAGTGTYEQYF	TGTGCCAGCAGGCCCGCCGGGACAGGGACCTACGAGCAGTACTTC
TRBV18	TRBJ1-2	NA	NA	CASSPWRESDGYTF	TGTGCCAGCTCACCATGGAGGGAATCAGATGGCTACACCTTC
TRBV6-1	TRBJ1-4	NA	NA	CASSPRGSNEKLFF	TGTGCCAGCAGTCCCCGGGGGAGCAATGAAAAACTGTTTTTT
TRBV30	TRBJ1-3	NA	NA	CAWSVKATGNTIYF	TGTGCCTGGAGTGTAAAAGCTACTGGAAACACCATATATTTT
TRBV7-9	TRBJ1-1	NA	NA	CASSFESTEAFF	TGTGCCAGCAGCTTCGAGAGCACTGAAGCTTTCTTT
TRBV6-6	TRBJ2-1	few	NA	CASRPQGSEQFF	TGTGCCAGCAGACCTCAGGGGAGTGAGCAGTTCTTC
TRBV28	TRBJ1-1	NA	TRBD1	CASKTGTGHTEAFF	TGTGCCAGCAAAACCGGGACAGGGCACACTGAAGCTTTCTTT
TRBV7-2	TRBJ2-5	NA	TRBD1	CASSLQGALAGKETQYF	TGTGCCAGCAGCTTACAGGGGGCTTTAGCAGGAAAAGAGACCCAGTACTTC
TRBV7-2	TRBJ2-3	NA	NA	CASSLAGRTDTQYF	TGTGCCAGCAGCTTAGCAGGGCGCACAGATACGCAGTATTTT
TRBV18	TRBJ2-1	NA	TRBD2	CASSPNPSPGGPGNEQFF	TGTGCCAGCTCACCCAACCCATCACCGGGGGGGCCGGGCAATGAGCAGTTCTTC
TRBV7-2	TRBJ2-5	NA	NA	CASSLERGGAHF	TGTGCCAGCAGCTTAGAACGAGGGGGGGCACACTTC
TRBV10-3	TRBJ2-2	NA	NA	CAIQINRGGRNTGELFF	TGTGCCATCCAAATCAACAGGGGGGGGCGGAACACCGGGGAGCTGTTTTTT
TRBV5-5	TRBJ2-7	NA	TRBD1	CASSLGWTGFSEQYF	TGTGCCAGCAGCTTGGGATGGACAGGGTTTTCCGAGCAGTACTTC
TRBV7-8	TRBJ1-2	few	TRBD1	CASSLKTGMDYGYTF	TGTGCCAGCAGCTTGAAGACAGGGATGGACTATGGCTACACCTTC
TRBV5-6	TRBJ1-4	NA	NA	CASSLGGGRKLFF	TGTGCCAGCAGCTTGGGGGGGGGTCGAAAACTGTTTTTT
TRBV7-2	TRBJ1-2	NA	TRBD1	CASSLPGTGYGYTF	TGTGCCAGCAGCCTCCCCGGGACAGGGTATGGCTACACCTTC
TRBV6-5	TRBJ1-5	NA	NA	CASISQGGGQPQHF	TGTGCCAGCATATCCCAGGGAGGTGGTCAGCCCCAGCATTTT
TRBV18	TRBJ1-1	NA	NA	CASSPGRTMNTEAFF	TGTGCCAGCTCACCAGGAAGAACTATGAACACTGAAGCTTTCTTT
TRBV5-1	TRBJ2-5	once	TRBD2	CASRTSPAGGETQYF	TGCGCCAGCAGGACCTCCCCAGCGGGGGGTGAGACCCAGTACTTC
TRBV10-2	TRBJ1-1	NA	NA	CASSPIPRTGAPTEAFF	TGCGCCAGCAGTCCTATCCCACGAACAGGAGCCCCTACTGAAGCTTTCTTT
TRBV19	TRBJ1-2	NA	NA	CASSLGGGGYTF	TGTGCCAGTAGCCTCGGGGGGGGTGGCTACACCTTC
TRBV18	TRBJ1-2	NA	NA	CASSRRLGEDGYTF	TGTGCCAGCTCACGCCGACTGGGGGAGGATGGCTACACCTTC
TRBV6-1	TRBJ2-6	NA	NA	CASSEWGEASPGANVLTF	TGTGCCAGCAGTGAATGGGGTGAAGCCAGCCCTGGGGCCAACGTCCTGACTTTC
TRBV7-6	TRBJ2-7	NA	TRBD1	CASSPLQGARYEQYF	TGTGCCAGCAGCCCCTTACAGGGGGCCCGCTACGAGCAGTACTTC
TRBV4-1	TRBJ1-2	few	TRBD1	CASSQDPTGVYGYTF	TGCGCCAGCAGCCAAGATCCGACAGGGGTCTATGGCTACACCTTC
TRBV18	TRBJ1-4	NA	NA	CASSPQASTSTNEKLFF	TGTGCCAGCTCACCACAGGCCAGCACGTCAACTAATGAAAAACTGTTTTTT
TRBV2	TRBJ2-5	NA	NA	CASSGGLGYQETQYF	TGTGCCAGCAGTGGGGGCCTAGGGTACCAAGAGACCCAGTACTTC
TRBV5-6	TRBJ1-2	NA	NA	CATRLRRSPHGYTF	TGTGCCACCCGCTTAAGGAGGAGTCCGCATGGCTACACCTTC
TRBV7-2	TRBJ1-6	NA	NA	CASSLDGRVSYNSPLHF	TGTGCCAGCAGCTTAGATGGTAGGGTCTCCTATAATTCACCCCTCCACTTT
TRBV4-3	TRBJ1-6	NA	NA	CASSQERRSGGGGPLHF	TGCGCCAGCAGCCAAGAAAGACGGAGCGGGGGAGGTGGACCCCTCCACTTT
TRBV30	TRBJ1-5	NA	NA	CAWSADSNQPQHF	TGTGCCTGGAGTGCTGATAGCAATCAGCCCCAGCATTTT
TRBV5-1	TRBJ1-1	few	NA	CASSLPTANTEAFF	TGCGCCAGCAGCTTACCGACAGCTAACACTGAAGCTTTCTTT
TRBV28	TRBJ2-4	NA	NA	CASSEQMTGLRTYF	TGTGCCAGCAGTGAACAAATGACAGGACTGAGGACGTACTTC
TRBV5-8	TRBJ1-2	NA	NA	CASSLAGTNYGYTF	TGTGCCAGCAGCTTGGCCGGGACCAACTATGGCTACACCTTC
TRBV27	TRBJ1-1	few	NA	CASSLNRNTEAFF	TGTGCCAGCAGTTTAAACAGGAACACTGAAGCTTTCTTT
TRBV6-6	TRBJ1-2	NA	NA	CASQRWGIILYGYTF	TGTGCCAGCCAACGGTGGGGTATAATCCTCTATGGCTACACCTTC
TRBV9	TRBJ2-5	NA	NA	CASSGRGGFSETQYF	TGTGCCAGCAGCGGCCGAGGGGGATTTTCAGAGACCCAGTACTTC
TRBV9	TRBJ2-1	NA	TRBD2	CASSGRLAGAYNEQFF	TGTGCCAGCAGCGGACGACTAGCGGGGGCCTACAATGAGCAGTTCTTC
TRBV15	TRBJ1-2	NA	NA	CATSRVGGIDGYTF	TGTGCCACCAGCAGAGTTGGGGGTATCGATGGCTACACCTTC
TRBV7-2	TRBJ2-4	NA	TRBD1	CASSSTGLGNIQYF	TGTGCCAGCAGCTCGACAGGGCTAGGCAACATTCAGTACTTC
TRBV18	TRBJ2-6	NA	NA	CASSPQPTGANVLTF	TGTGCCAGCTCACCACAGCCTACTGGGGCCAACGTCCTGACTTTC
TRBV6-6	TRBJ1-2	NA	NA	CASFGQGIHGYTF	TGTGCCAGCTTCGGCCAGGGTATTCATGGCTACACCTTC
TRBV29-1	TRBJ1-1	NA	TRBD1	CSVEEGDRGYTEAFF	TGCAGCGTTGAAGAAGGGGACAGGGGGTACACTGAAGCTTTCTTT
TRBV11-3	TRBJ2-3	NA	TRBD2	CASSLGTSGRADTQYF	TGTGCCAGCAGCTTGGGAACTAGCGGGCGGGCAGATACGCAGTATTTT
TRBV15	TRBJ1-3	NA	NA	CATSTRDNSGNTIYF	TGTGCCACCAGCACCCGGGACAACTCTGGAAACACCATATATTTT
TRBV5-1	TRBJ1-5	few	TRBD1	CASSPGTGEYSNQPQHF	TGCGCCAGCAGCCCCGGGACAGGTGAATATAGCAATCAGCCCCAGCATTTT
TRBV11-2	TRBJ2-1	NA	TRBD1	CASSPLDRGVRHEQFF	TGTGCCAGCAGCCCATTGGACAGGGGAGTGAGGCATGAGCAGTTCTTC
TRBV19	TRBJ2-5	few	NA	CASSGYGSQETQYF	TGTGCCAGTAGTGGGTACGGATCCCAAGAGACCCAGTACTTC
TRBV6-5	TRBJ1-3	NA	NA	CASIRKDTIYF	TGTGCCAGCATTCGAAAGGACACCATATATTTT
TRBV7-9	TRBJ1-1	NA	NA	CASSLRGARSYTEAFF	TGTGCCAGCAGCTTAAGGGGGGCGCGTAGCTACACTGAAGCTTTCTTT
TRBV4-2	TRBJ2-1	NA	NA	CASGGGNEQFF	TGTGCCAGTGGGGGTGGGAATGAGCAGTTCTTC
TRBV6-5	TRBJ1-1	NA	NA	CASREIPGSEAFF	TGTGCCAGCAGAGAAATTCCTGGGAGTGAAGCTTTCTTT
TRBV11-2	TRBJ1-2	NA	TRBD1	CASSTGTGTGYTF	TGTGCCAGCAGTACCGGGACAGGGACTGGCTACACCTTC
TRBV19	TRBJ1-2	NA	NA	CASSMRRDGFYGYTF	TGTGCCAGTAGTATGAGGCGCGACGGGTTCTATGGCTACACCTTC
TRBV4-2	TRBJ2-1	NA	TRBD2	CASSQGAGGSYNEQFF	TGTGCCAGCAGCCAAGGAGCGGGGGGGTCCTACAATGAGCAGTTCTTC
TRBV6-5	TRBJ1-2	NA	TRBD1	CASSEGGTAYGYTF	TGTGCCAGCAGTGAAGGAGGGACAGCCTATGGCTACACCTTC
TRBV11-2	TRBJ1-5	once	NA	CASSLGYPSNQPQHF	TGTGCCAGCAGCTTAGGATACCCTAGCAATCAGCCCCAGCATTTT
TRBV13	TRBJ1-5	few	NA	CASSLDRGGQQHF	TGTGCCAGCAGCTTAGATAGGGGTGGACAGCAGCATTTT